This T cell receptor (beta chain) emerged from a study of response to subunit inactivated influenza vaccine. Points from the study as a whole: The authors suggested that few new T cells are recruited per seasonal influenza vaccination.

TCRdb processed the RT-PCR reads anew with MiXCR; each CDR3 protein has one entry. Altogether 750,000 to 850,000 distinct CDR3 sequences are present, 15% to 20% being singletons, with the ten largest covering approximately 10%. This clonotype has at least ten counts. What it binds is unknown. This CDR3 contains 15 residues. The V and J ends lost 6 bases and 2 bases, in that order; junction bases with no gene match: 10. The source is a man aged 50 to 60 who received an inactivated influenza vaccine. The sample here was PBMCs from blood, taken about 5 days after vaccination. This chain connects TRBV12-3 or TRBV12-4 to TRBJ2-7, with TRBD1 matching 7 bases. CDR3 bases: TGTGCCAGCAGCCGCGAGGGGGCAGCCCCCTACGAGCAGTACTTC. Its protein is CASSREGAAPYEQYF.